Below, 4 T cell receptor beta chains from the same sample are listed, as sequenced in a study of blood T cells in healthy people across ages. A J-beta primer mix and a sample-barcoded 5' primer were used in a second PCR of about 7 to 12 cycles. TCRdb re-derived calls from the 5' RACE reads in MiXCR, one entry per CDR3 protein. The repertoire includes approximately 1.5 million distinct CDR3 sequences, 30% to 40% of them detected once, and about 11% sits in the top ten. The sequencing input was blood. Receptors were obtained from a woman aged 25 to 39 in good health.

CDR3 sequence (DNA): TGTGCCAGCAGTGAAGCGTCTGTAGCCAGCGGGGTACAAGAGACCCAGTACTTC. Translating it yields CASSEASVASGVQETQYF. V gene TRBV2 combines with J gene TRBJ2-5; 7 nucleotides agree with TRBD2. CDR1 and CDR2 (germline): SNHLY, FYNNEI. Trimming removed 0 bases from V and 2 bases from J; junction bases left unmatched: 12. There are 18 residues in the CDR3.

This clonotype was counted between two and nine times. The genes are TRBV4-1 and TRBJ1-1, with 7 bases matching TRBD1. V dropped 4 bases and J dropped 0; count of bases not matched to a gene: 14. Germline CDR1 reads MGHRA; CDR2 reads YSYEKL. The CDR3 length is 18 residues. The CDR3 nucleotides read TGCGCCAGCAGCCTCGTACAAACAGGGGCCCTTATGAACACTGAAGCTTTCTTT. Translation gives CASSLVQTGALMNTEAFF.

The sample holds a few counts of this clonotype. The chain uses TRBV7-9 and TRBJ2-5, with 10 bases that match TRBD2. The CDR3 has 18 residues. The J segment lost 1 base and the V segment lost 5 bases, leaving 13 bases of the junction unmatched. CDR1 SEHNR and CDR2 FQNEAQ come from the germline V gene (reference sequence). As DNA, the CDR3 is TGTGCCAGCAGCACCCGCGGGGTAGCGGGGGGAGCCCAAGAGACCCAGTACTTC. As protein: CASSTRGVAGGAQETQYF.

The chain couples TRBV20-1 to TRBJ2-7, with TRBD2 matching over 8 bases. V lost 5 bases and J lost 1; bases outside the gene matches: 7. Germline values: CDR1 DFQATT, CDR2 SNEGSKA (reference sequence). CDR3 length: 14 residues. The CDR3 DNA sequence: TGCAGTGCTCGAAGGGGACTAGATTCCTACGAGCAGTACTTC. This gives the protein CSARRGLDSYEQYF.